The T cell receptor (beta chain) described here comes from a study of blood T cell repertoires in COVID-19 (dated by TCRdb to about 2020). For the wider study: Collaborator samples came from the United States, Italy and Spain and covered acute and convalescent phases of COVID-19. The repertoires were released in a freely available public database intended as a resource for research on the immune response to SARS-CoV-2. The samples were drawn from the first 160 participants of the ongoing ImmuneRACE study and from 950 to 1,500 subjects provided by 6 global collaborators. The dataset comprised deeply sampled blood TCRbeta repertoires from subjects exposed to, actively infected with, or recovered from COVID-19. The prospective study material was composed of cDNA or gDNA derived from T cells, B-cell-depleted T cells, or PBMCs. Where HLA class I and class II types were available, the types were taken from metadata supplied by the sample provider, not from assay-based typing. Nearly every sample came with metadata listing a de-identified subject ID, COVID-19 status, age in years and sex.

The collaborating institutions used their own protocols to collect whole blood in K2EDTA tubes. For TCRbeta analysis, collaborators shipped samples in one of three forms: frozen whole blood, isolated PBMCs, or DNA extracted from either of those sample types. V gives up 2 bases and J gives up 4 bases, and the segment between their germline ends measures 12 bases. The CDR3 numbers 14 residues from cysteine through phenylalanine. CDR3 DNA only is kept here, 42 bases in frame from base 1. Sequences GTSNPN (CDR1) and SVGIG (CDR2) are obtained from the germline V gene (reference sequence). TCRbeta CDR3 regions were amplified from genomic DNA by means of the immunoSEQ Assay, a bias-controlled multiplex PCR. Per the source publication's procedure: Nucleated cell counts per sample were estimated from amplification of reference gene primers within the assay. To quantify the absolute abundance of each unique TCRbeta CDR3 rearrangement, sequence reads were collapsed and filtered. For each sample, productive Simpson clonality was calculated as the square root of Simpson's diversity index over productive rearrangements. This immuneACCESS table, as held by TCRdb, lists in-frame sequences with V and J called but not all clones. Of the missing ones, under half trace to an unresolved V gene in checked studies; the others have no known cause. That table gives V, J and clone size, and the DNA gave D and trimming. A total of approximately 69,000 clones appear in this sample, around 91% of them only once. The top ten hold 5% to 6% of the sample.

Broader findings and caveats from the paper: How much clinical and demographic metadata was included differed by source and by participant, and the metadata was provided uncurated.

Points on this clone: Its antigen specificity is not known. The sample holds no much larger clone one base away, and base qualities are not on file.

Recombination linked TRBV30 to TRBJ1-5; the D gene lacks a confident call. Material: peripheral blood. The source is a man in his forties or fifties with acute or convalescent COVID-19. Read as DNA, the sequence is TGTGCCTGGAGTACAATCGGGAGGAATCAGCCCCAGCATTTT. The resulting protein is CAWSTIGRNQPQHF.